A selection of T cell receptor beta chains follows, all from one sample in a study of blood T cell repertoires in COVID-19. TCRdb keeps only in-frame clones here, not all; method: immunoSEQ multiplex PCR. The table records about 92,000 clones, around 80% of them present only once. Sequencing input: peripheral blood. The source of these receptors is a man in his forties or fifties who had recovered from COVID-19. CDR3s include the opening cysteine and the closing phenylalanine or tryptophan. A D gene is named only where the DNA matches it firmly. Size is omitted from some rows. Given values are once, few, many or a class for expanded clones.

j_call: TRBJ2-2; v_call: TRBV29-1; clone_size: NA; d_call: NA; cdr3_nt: TGCAGCGTTCGAGGGAACACCGGGGAGCTGTTTTTT; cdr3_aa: CSVRGNTGELFF
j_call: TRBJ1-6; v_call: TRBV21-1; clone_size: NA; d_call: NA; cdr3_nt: TGTGCCTCTAGCAGAGAAATGATCCCTAACAGCTCCTATAATTCACCCCTCCACTTT; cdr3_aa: CASSREMIPNSSYNSPLHF
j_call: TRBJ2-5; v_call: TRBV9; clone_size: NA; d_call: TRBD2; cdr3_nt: TGTGCCAGCAGCCCCAAGACTAGCGGGTACGAGACCCAGTACTTC; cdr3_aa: CASSPKTSGYETQYF
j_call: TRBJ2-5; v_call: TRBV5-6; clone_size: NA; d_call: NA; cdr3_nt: TGTGCCAGCAGCTTGCTTAACAGGGAGGAGACCCAGTACTTC; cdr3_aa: CASSLLNREETQYF
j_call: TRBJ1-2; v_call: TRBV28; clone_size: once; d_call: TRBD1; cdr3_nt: TGTGCCAGCAGTTTAGCCTCGGGACAGGGCTATGGCTACACCTTC; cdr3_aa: CASSLASGQGYGYTF
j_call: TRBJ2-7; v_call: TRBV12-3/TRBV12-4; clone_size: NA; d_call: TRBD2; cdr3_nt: TGTGCCAGCAGACCGGGACTAGCTATTGAGCAGTACTTC; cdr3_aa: CASRPGLAIEQYF
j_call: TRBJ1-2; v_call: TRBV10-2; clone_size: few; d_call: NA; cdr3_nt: TGCGCCAGCAGGCGGGAGGACTATGGCTACACCTTC; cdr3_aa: CASRREDYGYTF
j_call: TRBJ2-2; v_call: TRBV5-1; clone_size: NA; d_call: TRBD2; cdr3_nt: TGCGCCATGGCGGCGGGAGACACCGGGGAGCTGTTTTTT; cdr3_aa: CAMAAGDTGELFF
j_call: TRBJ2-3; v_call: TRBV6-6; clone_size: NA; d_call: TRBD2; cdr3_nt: TGTGCCAGCAGTCCCCCCAGCGGGGGAGGGGGGACGCAGTATTTT; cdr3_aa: CASSPPSGGGGTQYF
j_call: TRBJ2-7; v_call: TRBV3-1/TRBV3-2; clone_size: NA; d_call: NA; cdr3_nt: TGTGCCAGCAGCCAAGAGACGGGTTTCAGCGAGCAGTACTTC; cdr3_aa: CASSQETGFSEQYF
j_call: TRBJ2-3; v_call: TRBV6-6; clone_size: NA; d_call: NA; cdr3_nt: TGTGCCAGCAGGCATTCAGGGGAAGATACGCAGTATTTT; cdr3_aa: CASRHSGEDTQYF
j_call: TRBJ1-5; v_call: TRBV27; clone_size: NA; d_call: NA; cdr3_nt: TGTGCCAGCAGACCTCCGGGGATAGGGCAGCCCCAGCATTTT; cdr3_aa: CASRPPGIGQPQHF
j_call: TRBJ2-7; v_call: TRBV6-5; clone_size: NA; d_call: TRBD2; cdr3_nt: TGTGCCAGCAGAGCTAGCGGGGGCCCCTTGGAGCAGTACTTC; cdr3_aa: CASRASGGPLEQYF
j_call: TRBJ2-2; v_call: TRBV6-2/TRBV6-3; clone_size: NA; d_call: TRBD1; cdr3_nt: TGTGCCAGCAGTTACCGCCGGACAGGGTTGGGCGGGGAGCTGTTTTTT; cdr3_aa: CASSYRRTGLGGELFF
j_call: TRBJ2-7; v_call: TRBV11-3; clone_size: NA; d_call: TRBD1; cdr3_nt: TGTGCCAGCAGCTCGACAGGGTACGAGCAGTACTTC; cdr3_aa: CASSSTGYEQYF
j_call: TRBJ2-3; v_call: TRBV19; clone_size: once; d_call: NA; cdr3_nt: TGTGCCAGTAGTAAAGCAGGGCAGACAGATACGCAGTATTTT; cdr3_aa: CASSKAGQTDTQYF
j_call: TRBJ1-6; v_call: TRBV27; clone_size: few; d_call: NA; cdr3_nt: TGTGCCAGCAGTTTCTGGCAGGGGCCATCACCCCTCCACTTT; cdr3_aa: CASSFWQGPSPLHF
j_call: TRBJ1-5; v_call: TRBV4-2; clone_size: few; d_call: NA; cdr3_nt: TGTGCCAGCAGCCCGGAGGTGAATCAGCCCCAGCATTTT; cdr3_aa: CASSPEVNQPQHF
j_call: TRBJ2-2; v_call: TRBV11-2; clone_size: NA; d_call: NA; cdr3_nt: TGTGCCAGCACCACCAACCCGGGAGCTGGCGTAGCCGGGGAGCTGTTTTTT; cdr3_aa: CASTTNPGAGVAGELFF
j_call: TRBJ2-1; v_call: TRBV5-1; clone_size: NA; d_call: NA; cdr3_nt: TGCGCCAGCAGCTTGGCGGGATCCTACAATGAGCAGTTCTTC; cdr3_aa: CASSLAGSYNEQFF
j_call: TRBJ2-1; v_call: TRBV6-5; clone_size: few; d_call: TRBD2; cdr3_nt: TGTGCCAGCAGCACTAGCGGGGGCTACAATGAGCAGTTCTTC; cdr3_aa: CASSTSGGYNEQFF
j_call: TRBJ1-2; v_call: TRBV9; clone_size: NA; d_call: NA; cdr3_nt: TGTGCCAGCAGCCCCCGGTCAGGGACTAACTATGGCTACACCTTC; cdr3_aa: CASSPRSGTNYGYTF
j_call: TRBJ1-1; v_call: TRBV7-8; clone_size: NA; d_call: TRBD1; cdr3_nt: TGTGCCAGCAGCCGACAGGGAATGAACACTGAAGCTTTCTTT; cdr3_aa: CASSRQGMNTEAFF
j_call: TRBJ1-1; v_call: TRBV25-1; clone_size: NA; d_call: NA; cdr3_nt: TGTGCCAGCAGACAGGGTGAGGTGAGCACTGAAGCTTTCTTT; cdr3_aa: CASRQGEVSTEAFF
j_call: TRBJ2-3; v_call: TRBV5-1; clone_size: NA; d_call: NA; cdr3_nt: TGCGCCAGCAGCTATGGACAGACCACTAGCACAGATACGCAGTATTTT; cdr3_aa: CASSYGQTTSTDTQYF
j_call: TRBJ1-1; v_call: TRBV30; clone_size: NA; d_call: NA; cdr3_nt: TGTGCCTGGAGTACCAGGGGTAACACTGAAGCTTTCTTT; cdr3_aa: CAWSTRGNTEAFF
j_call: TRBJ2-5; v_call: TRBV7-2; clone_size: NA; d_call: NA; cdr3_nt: TGTGCCAGCAGCTCCACGGGTAGCGGTCGGGAGACCCAGTACTTC; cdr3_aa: CASSSTGSGRETQYF
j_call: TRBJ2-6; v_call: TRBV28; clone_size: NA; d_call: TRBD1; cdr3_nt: TGTGCCAGCCGGACCGAACAGGGGGCGCGCACTTTCTCTGGGGCCAACGTCCTGACTTTC; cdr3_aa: CASRTEQGARTFSGANVLTF
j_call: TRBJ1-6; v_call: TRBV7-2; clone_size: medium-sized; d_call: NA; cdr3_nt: TGTGCCAGCAGCTTAGGAGCCGGAGGGACTGCGAGCTATAATTCACCCCTCCACTTT; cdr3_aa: CASSLGAGGTASYNSPLHF
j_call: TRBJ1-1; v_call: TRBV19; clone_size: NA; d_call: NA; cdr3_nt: TGTGCCAGTAGTCCCACGCCGGTAACTGAAACTTTCTTT; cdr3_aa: CASSPTPVTETFF
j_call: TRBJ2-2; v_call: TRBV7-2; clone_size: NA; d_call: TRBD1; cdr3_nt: TGTGCCAGCAGACTAGACAGGGTGGGAACCGGGGAGCTGTTTTTT; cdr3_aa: CASRLDRVGTGELFF
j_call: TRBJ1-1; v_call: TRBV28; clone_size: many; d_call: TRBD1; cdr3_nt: TGTGCCAGCAGAAGTTGGGCAGGGGGCTTGAACACTGAAGCTTTCTTT; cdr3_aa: CASRSWAGGLNTEAFF
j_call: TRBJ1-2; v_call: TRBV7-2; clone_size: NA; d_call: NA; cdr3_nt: TGTGCCAGCAGCTTGGCAAGCTGGGGCTTCTATGGCTACACCTTC; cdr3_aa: CASSLASWGFYGYTF
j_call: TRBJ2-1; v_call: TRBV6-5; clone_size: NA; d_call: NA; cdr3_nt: TGTGCCAGCGCAAGGGGAATCAATGAGCAGTTCTTC; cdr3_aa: CASARGINEQFF
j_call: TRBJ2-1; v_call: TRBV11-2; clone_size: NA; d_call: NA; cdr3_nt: TGTGCCAGCAGCTTAAGGGCGAAGGGGGGGCATGGTGAGCAGTTCTTC; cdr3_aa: CASSLRAKGGHGEQFF
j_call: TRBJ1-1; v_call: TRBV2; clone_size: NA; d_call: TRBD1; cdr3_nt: TGTGCCAGCAGTGAACAGGGGGCTAACACTGAAGCTTTCTTT; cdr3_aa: CASSEQGANTEAFF
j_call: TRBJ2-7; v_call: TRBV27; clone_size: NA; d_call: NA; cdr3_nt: TGTGCCAGCAGTTCCACTTACTACGAGCAGTACTTC; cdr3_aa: CASSSTYYEQYF
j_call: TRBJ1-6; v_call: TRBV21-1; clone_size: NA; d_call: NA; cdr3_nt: TGTGCCAGCAGTAAGCGGACAGAAAATTCACCCCTCCACTTT; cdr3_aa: CASSKRTENSPLHF
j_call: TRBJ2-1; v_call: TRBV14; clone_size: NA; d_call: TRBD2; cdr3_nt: TGTGCCAGCAGCCAGCCGAAACCAGGGACTAGCGGGAGAAATGAGCAGTTCTTC; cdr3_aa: CASSQPKPGTSGRNEQFF
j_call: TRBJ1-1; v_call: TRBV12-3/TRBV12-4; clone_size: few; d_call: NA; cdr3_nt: TGTGCCAGTCCCAACCTAATGAACACTGAAGCTTTCTTT; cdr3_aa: CASPNLMNTEAFF